These 15 T cell receptor beta chains were sequenced from one sample in a study of vaccination effects on CD4 cells after COVID-19. Isolation of CD4+ T cells took place after approximately 10 days of culture. Participants got two doses of BNT162b2 or mRNA-1273 vaccine. Measured with immunoSEQ multiplex PCR; TCRdb has only the in-frame clones, and not every one. The sample lists more than 35,000 clones, about three quarters occurring once. Their cognate antigens are unknown. The specimen comprised CD4+ T cells from PBMCs cultured without peptide, sampled after COVID-19 vaccination. Receptors originate from a human donor who received a COVID-19 vaccine.

The chain carries TRBV3-1 (or the pseudogene TRBV3-2) and TRBJ2-2; a possible D gene is TRBD2 (5 bases). V lost 4 bases and J lost 4, with 10 bases in between. CDR3 length equals 14 residues. Germline CDR1 and CDR2: LGHDT and YNNKEL (reference sequence). The CDR3 DNA is TGTGCCAGCAGCCGGGGTCGGGGCACCGGGGAGCTGTTTTTT. It is translated as CASSRGRGTGELFF.

The genes are TRBV2 and TRBJ1-2, with 7 bases matching TRBD1. J gave up 6 bases and V 8 bases, and 9 bases lay outside the gene matches. The germline gives CDR1 SNHLY, CDR2 FYNNEI. The CDR3 extends over 13 amino acids. The CDR3 reads CASGGGAMDGYTF. In nucleotides, the CDR3 is TGTGCCAGCGGAGGGGGCGCCATGGATGGCTACACCTTC. Full variable domain (remainder filled in from reference TRBV2 and TRBJ1-2): EPEVTQTPSHQVTQMGQEVILRCVPISNHLYFYWYRQILGQKVEFLVSFYNNEISEKSEIFDDQFSVERPDGSNFTLKIRSTKLEDSAMYFCASGGGAMDGYTFGSGTRLTVV.

This chain uses TRBV5-4 with TRBJ1-2; D unclear. Germline lookup yields CDR1 SGHNT and CDR2 YYREEE (reference sequence). This CDR3 region has 14 residues. V shed 0 bases and J shed 0 bases, with 6 bases lying between them. The CDR3 coding sequence is TGTGCCAGCAGCTTGGGACATACTAACTATGGCTACACCTTC. Its translation: CASSLGHTNYGYTF. The full variable domain, rest sourced from reference TRBV5-4 and TRBJ1-2, is ETGVTQSPTHLIKTRGQQVTLRCSSQSGHNTVSWYQQALGQGPQFIFQYYREEENGRGNFPPRFSGLQFPNYSSELNVNALELDDSALYLCASSLGHTNYGYTFGSGTRLTVV.

The genes are TRBV19 and TRBJ1-6, with D unclear. The CDR3 runs to 13 residues. The V gene lost 1 base and the J gene lost 9 bases, with 7 bases spanning the gap. The V gene's germline CDR1 is LNHDA and CDR2 SQIVND (reference sequence). CDR3 sequence: CASSIVPRSPLHF. The CDR3, as DNA: TGTGCCAGTAGTATAGTACCTCGTTCACCCCTCCACTTT.

This chain connects TRBV7-2 to TRBJ2-7, with 13 bases matching TRBD2. V was pared by 9 bases and J by 2 bases, with 7 bases of the junction left unmatched. The CDR3 sequence is 15 residues long. Per germline, CDR1 SGHTA and CDR2 FQGNSA. The CDR3 spells CASSPTSGRAYEQYF. The CDR3 region has the DNA TGTGCCAGTTCACCCACTAGCGGGAGGGCCTACGAGCAGTACTTC. Looking up the rest from reference TRBV7-2 and TRBJ2-7 gives the full variable domain: GAGVSQSPSNKVTEKGKDVELRCDPISGHTALYWYRQSLGQGLEFLIYFQGNSAPDKSGLPSDRFSAERTGGSVSTLTIQRTQQEDSAVYLCASSPTSGRAYEQYFGPGTRLTVT.

The chain couples TRBV7-6 to TRBJ2-1; no clear D. V shed 1 base and J shed 6 bases, with 16 bases lying between them. The CDR3 is made up of 16 amino acids. Germline lookup yields CDR1 SGHVS and CDR2 FNYEAQ. The CDR3 nucleotides are TGTGCCAGCAGCTTAGGTCAGGCAGGAGCTTTCAATGAGCAGTTCTTC. Residues: CASSLGQAGAFNEQFF.

The chain carries TRBV24-1 and TRBJ2-5; 8 bases line up with TRBD2. J lost 2 bases, V lost 7 bases, and 2 bases had no gene match. CDR1 and CDR2 (germline): KGHDR, SFDVKD. The CDR3 loop spans 13 amino acids. CDR3 amino acids: CATSRGGQETQYF. CDR3 nucleotides: TGTGCCACCAGCCGGGGGGGTCAAGAGACCCAGTACTTC.

V is TRBV5-4 and J is TRBJ1-4, with 9 bases lining up with TRBD1. In germline, CDR1 is SGHNT, CDR2 YYREEE (reference sequence). Unmatched junction bases numbered 6, after V lost 4 bases and J lost 8 bases. The CDR3 contains 14 residues. CDR3 loop: CASSLQGAEEKLFF. The CDR3 coding sequence is TGTGCCAGCAGCCTACAGGGGGCTGAGGAAAAACTGTTTTTT.

This chain joins TRBV3-1 (or the pseudogene TRBV3-2) and TRBJ2-5; the D is unclear. From germline, CDR1 is LGHDT and CDR2 YNNKEL (reference sequence). The CDR3 sequence is 13 residues long. The germline V and J ends were trimmed by 4 bases and 2 bases, with 8 bases remaining between them. The CDR3 loop reads CASSRALQETQYF. DNA for the CDR3: TGTGCCAGCAGCCGGGCCCTACAAGAGACCCAGTACTTC.

This chain joins TRBV3-1 (or the pseudogene TRBV3-2) and TRBJ2-6; D may be TRBD1 (6 bases). V lost 1 base and J lost 4, with 14 bases in between. Germline values: CDR1 LGHDT, CDR2 YNNKEL (reference sequence). The CDR3 runs to 17 residues. The CDR3 loop reads CASSQGGPGTGANVLTF. The CDR3 region has the DNA TGTGCCAGCAGCCAAGGTGGGCCCGGGACAGGGGCCAACGTCCTGACTTTC.

This chain links TRBV7-9 with TRBJ1-1; 7 nucleotides line up with TRBD1. With V trimmed by 3 bases and J by 4 bases, 5 bases remained unmatched. The CDR3 runs to 14 residues. CDR1 SEHNR and CDR2 FQNEAQ come from the germline V gene (reference sequence). CDR3 nucleotide sequence: TGTGCCAGCAGCTTGACAGGGTTTAGCACTGAAGCTTTCTTT. It is translated as CASSLTGFSTEAFF.

The chain links TRBV4-2 to TRBJ2-1, with TRBD1 as a possible D gene (5 bases). Germline V lookup: CDR1 LGHNA, CDR2 YNFKEQ. CDR3 length: 13 residues. V lost 4 bases and J 7 bases, leaving 11 bases between the germline ends. CDR3 residues: CASSLGSGNEQFF. CDR3 in DNA: TGTGCCAGCAGCCTAGGCTCAGGGAATGAGCAGTTCTTC.

The J gene is TRBJ2-1, the V gene TRBV11-1, with 8 nucleotides matching TRBD1. This CDR3 comprises 16 residues. Germline trimming cut 5 bases from V and 4 bases from J; bases unmatched to any gene: 10. Per germline, CDR1 SGHAT and CDR2 FQDESV (reference sequence). The CDR3 region has the DNA TGTGCCAGCAGCCCGCGGACAGGGAATTATTACAATGAGCAGTTCTTC. It codes for CASSPRTGNYYNEQFF.

This clone was counted once. The gene calls are TRBV10-2 and TRBJ2-1, with D possibly matching TRBD1 (6 bases). V was cut by 11 bases and J by 8 bases, with 16 bases left in between. Germline V gives CDR1 WSHSY, CDR2 SAAADI. The CDR3 loop spans 12 amino acids. The CDR3 nucleotides are TGCGCCTCCCAGGGGAACTCCGATGAGCAGTTCTTC. Protein: CASQGNSDEQFF.

The chain links TRBV29-1 to TRBJ2-7; perhaps TRBD2 as D (6 bases). The CDR3 is 12 residues long. The V end was cut by 4 bases, the J end by 5 bases, with 12 bases between. The V gene's germline CDR1 is SQVTM and CDR2 ANQGSEA. CDR3 loop: CSVGLGGNEQYF. Written as DNA, the CDR3 is TGCAGCGTTGGACTCGGAGGGAACGAGCAGTACTTC.